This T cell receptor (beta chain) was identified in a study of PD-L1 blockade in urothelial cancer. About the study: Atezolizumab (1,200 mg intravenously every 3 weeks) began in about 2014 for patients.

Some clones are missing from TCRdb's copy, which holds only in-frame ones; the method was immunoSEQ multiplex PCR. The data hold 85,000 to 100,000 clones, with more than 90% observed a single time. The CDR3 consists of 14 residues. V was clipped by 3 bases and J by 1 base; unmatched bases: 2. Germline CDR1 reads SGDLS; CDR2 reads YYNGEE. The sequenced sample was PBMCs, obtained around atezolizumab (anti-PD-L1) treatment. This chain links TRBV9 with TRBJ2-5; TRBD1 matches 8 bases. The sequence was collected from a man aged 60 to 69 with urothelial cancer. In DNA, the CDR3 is TGTGCCAGCAGCGCCGGGACAGGCCAAGAGACCCAGTACTTC. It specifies CASSAGTGQETQYF. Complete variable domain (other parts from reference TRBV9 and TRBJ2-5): DSGVTQTPKHLITATGQRVTLRCSPRSGDLSVYWYQQSLDQGLQFLIQYYNGEERAKGNILERFSAQQFPDLHSELNLSSLELGDSALYFCASSAGTGQETQYFGPGTRLLVL.